The 30 T cell receptor beta chains given below trace back to one sample, sequenced in a study of CD8 T cells in ankylosing spondylitis. Broader study findings: A TCR beta motif made of about 8 highly homologous variants seemed typical of ankylosing spondylitis blood.

TCRdb reprocessed the 5' RACE reads via MiXCR and lists one record per CDR3 protein. The sample lists around 770,000 distinct CDR3 sequences, around 11% occurring once. No antigens are known for them. Sequencing used blood, either unsorted or a sorted T cell fraction (not recorded which). All receptors come from a male donor with ankylosing spondylitis.

A few counts support this clonotype. The chain couples TRBV7-2 to TRBJ2-3, with TRBD1 matching over 7 bases. CDR3 size: 16 residues. Germline V CDR1 and CDR2: SGHTA, FQGNSA. Trimming took 1 base from V and 2 from J; bases not matched to a gene: 6. The CDR3 coding sequence is TGTGCCAGCAGCTTAGTAGGGGGCGTTTACACAGATACGCAGTATTTT. It specifies CASSLVGGVYTDTQYF. The full variable domain, with the rest looked up from reference TRBV7-2 and TRBJ2-3, is GAGVSQSPSNKVTEKGKDVELRCDPISGHTALYWYRQSLGQGLEFLIYFQGNSAPDKSGLPSDRFSAERTGGSVSTLTIQRTQQEDSAVYLCASSLVGGVYTDTQYFGPGTRLTVL.

The V call is TRBV10-3, the J call TRBJ1-3; possible D gene TRBD1, 5 bases. CDR3 length: 14 residues. Germline assignment: CDR1 ENHRY and CDR2 SYGVKD. V was trimmed by 5 bases and J by 0 bases, leaving 8 bases between them. The CDR3 protein is CAISQGNSGNTIYF. The CDR3 DNA sequence: TGTGCCATCAGTCAGGGAAACTCTGGAAACACCATATATTTT.

The rearrangement joins TRBV6-1 to TRBJ2-6; D is unresolved. This CDR3 region has 16 residues. V was trimmed by 6 bases and J by 3 bases, leaving 15 bases between them. Germline lookup yields CDR1 MNHNS and CDR2 SASEGT. The CDR3 protein is CASRVGPMHGANVLTF. In nucleotides, the CDR3 is TGTGCCAGCAGGGTAGGACCGATGCATGGGGCCAACGTCCTGACTTTC.

This clonotype was seen only a few times. The genes are TRBV11-2 and TRBJ2-3, with a tentative D call TRBD1 (5 bases). There are 16 residues in the CDR3. Germline values: CDR1 SGHAT, CDR2 FQNNGV. Trimming shortened V by 2 bases and J by 4 bases, and 16 bases separated the two germline ends. The DNA of the CDR3 is TGTGCCAGCAGCTTATTTGGGGCAGGGCACCCAGATACGCAGTATTTT. Its translation is CASSLFGAGHPDTQYF.

There are a few counts of this clonotype. The chain joins TRBV10-3 to TRBJ2-7, with D perhaps matching TRBD2 (6 bases). V was cut by 0 bases and J by 0 bases, with 15 bases left in between. The CDR3 has 17 amino acids. CDR1 ENHRY and CDR2 SYGVKD come from the germline V gene. This CDR3 is CAISESRRGSGSYEQYF. The CDR3 bases are TGTGCCATCAGTGAGTCGAGGAGGGGTAGTGGCTCCTACGAGCAGTACTTC.

V and J are TRBV2 and TRBJ2-1; D is undetermined. This CDR3 contains 15 residues. V was trimmed by 4 bases and J by 4 bases, leaving 14 bases between them. Germline values: CDR1 SNHLY, CDR2 FYNNEI. This CDR3 is CASSVEETLYNEQFF. CDR3 nucleotide sequence: TGTGCCAGCAGTGTCGAGGAGACGCTTTACAATGAGCAGTTCTTC.

The V and J genes are TRBV30 and TRBJ1-6; D gene uncertain. Germline CDR1 and CDR2: GTSNPN and SVGIG (reference sequence). The CDR3 spans 11 residues. Trimming removed 4 bases at V and 8 bases at J, with 6 bases between. DNA of the CDR3: TGTGCCTGGACGGAGCATTCACCCCTCCACTTT. It yields the protein CAWTEHSPLHF.

The genes are TRBV7-2 and TRBJ2-1; TRBD1 aligns across 8 bases. V was pared by 6 bases and J by 5 bases, with 3 bases of the junction left unmatched. This CDR3 comprises 13 residues. The germline V gene has CDR1 SGHTA and CDR2 FQGNSA. The CDR3 spells CASRWTGNNEQFF. The CDR3 region has the DNA TGTGCCAGCAGATGGACAGGGAACAATGAGCAGTTCTTC.

This clonotype was picked up a small number of times. V usage is TRBV6-1 and J usage is TRBJ1-2; no definite D call. The CDR3 runs 14 residues. Germline-derived CDR1 and CDR2 are MNHNS and SASEGT. V was clipped by 6 bases and J by 0 bases, with 11 bases between them. CDR3 sequence: CASSPRSANYGYTF. CDR3 DNA: TGTGCCAGCAGCCCCCGCTCAGCTAACTATGGCTACACCTTC.

The V and J genes are TRBV10-3 and TRBJ1-4; D is possibly TRBD1 (5 bases). V gave up 4 bases and J gave up 10 bases, with 16 bases separating them. The CDR3 consists of 14 residues. Germline V lookup: CDR1 ENHRY, CDR2 SYGVKD. CDR3 region: CAISAGRAEAKLFF. The CDR3 DNA reads as TGTGCCATCAGTGCTGGCAGGGCGGAGGCAAAACTGTTTTTT.

A few counts support this clonotype. The CDR3 loop is CASSQGEGSTGELFF. The CDR3 DNA reads TGTGCCAGCAGCCAAGGAGAGGGGAGCACCGGGGAGCTGTTTTTT. The chain carries TRBV4-2 and TRBJ2-2; the D call may be TRBD1 or TRBD2 (5 bases each). The CDR3 totals 15 residues. Trimming shortened V by 1 base and J by 4 bases, and 10 bases separated the two germline ends. The germline CDR1 and CDR2 sequences are LGHNA and YNFKEQ.

This clonotype was detected only a few times. The J gene is TRBJ1-4, the V gene TRBV20-1, with TRBD1 identical over 8 bases. J was trimmed by 6 bases and V by 6 bases; bases with no gene match: 12. The CDR3 runs 15 residues. Germline CDR1 and CDR2: DFQATT and SNEGSKA (reference sequence). CDR3: CSAEGGGRGHEKLFF. The DNA of the CDR3 is TGCAGTGCCGAAGGAGGGGGCAGGGGGCATGAAAAACTGTTTTTT.

The genes are TRBV20-1 and TRBJ1-2, with 7 bases aligning to TRBD1. Trimming at V came to 6 bases and at J to 2 bases, leaving 6 bases not matched to a gene. CDR1 is DFQATT and CDR2 is SNEGSKA in the germline V gene (reference sequence). The CDR3 sequence is 13 residues long. The CDR3 bases are TGCAGTGCCCCGGGACAGCAAAACTATGGCTACACCTTC. Amino acid sequence: CSAPGQQNYGYTF.

A few counts support this clonotype. The J gene is TRBJ2-3, the V gene TRBV20-1; D possibly corresponds to TRBD2 (6 bases). V was pared by 6 bases and J by 8 bases, with 9 bases between. Per the germline V gene, CDR1 is DFQATT and CDR2 is SNEGSKA (reference sequence). The CDR3 runs to 10 residues. Here the CDR3 DNA reads TGCAGTGCCCGGGGAGGTACGCAGTATTTT. It yields the protein CSARGGTQYF.

This clonotype was seen at least ten times. The CDR3 loop reads CSAGNRDRLQETQYF. The CDR3 DNA follows: TGCAGTGCTGGCAACCGGGACAGGCTACAAGAGACCCAGTACTTC. V and J are TRBV20-1 and TRBJ2-5; TRBD1 matches at 8 bases. V was pared by 5 bases and J by 2 bases, with 10 bases of the junction left unmatched. Looked up from germline, CDR1 is DFQATT and CDR2 is SNEGSKA (reference sequence). This CDR3 is 15 amino acids long.

This clonotype has at least ten counts. This chain links TRBV5-1 with TRBJ1-2; D perhaps matches TRBD1 (6 bases). This CDR3 comprises 13 residues. The V gene's germline CDR1 is SGHRS and CDR2 YFSETQ. V gave up 2 bases and J gave up 5 bases, with 10 bases separating them. The CDR3: CASSFVQGYGYTF. CDR3 DNA sequence: TGCGCCAGCAGCTTCGTACAGGGTTATGGCTACACCTTC.

In this sample, this clonotype turned up a few times. The chain combines TRBV20-1 with TRBJ2-2, with TRBD1 as a possible D gene (5 bases). This CDR3 has 14 residues. Germline CDR1 reads DFQATT; CDR2 reads SNEGSKA (reference sequence). Trimming took off 6 bases at V and 0 bases at J, with 11 bases between the two ends. The chain's CDR3 is CSATRQTNTGELFF. The CDR3 coding sequence is TGCAGTGCGACCAGACAGACGAACACCGGGGAGCTGTTTTTT.

This clonotype has only a few counts. As DNA, the CDR3 is TGCGCCAGCAGCGCCCGGACTAGCGACGAGCAGTACTTC. Translated: CASSARTSDEQYF. This sequence joins TRBV5-1 and TRBJ2-7, with 9 bases lining up with TRBD2. CDR3 length equals 13 residues. In germline, CDR1 is SGHRS, CDR2 YFSETQ. After removal of 4 bases from V and 5 bases from J, the junction contained 4 bases not matched to a gene. Full variable domain (missing parts from reference TRBV5-1 and TRBJ2-7): KAGVTQTPRYLIKTRGQQVTLSCSPISGHRSVSWYQQTPGQGLQFLFEYFSETQRNKGNFPGRFSGRQFSNSRSEMNVSTLELGDSALYLCASSARTSDEQYFGPGTRLTVT.

This clonotype was seen a handful of times. The V and J genes are TRBV29-1 and TRBJ2-1; TRBD2 is a possible D gene (6 bases). CDR1 SQVTM and CDR2 ANQGSEA come from the germline V gene. The V end was cut by 4 bases, the J end by 8 bases, with 27 bases between. This CDR3 has 17 amino acids. This CDR3 is CSVVGTPLFSLVDEQFF. The CDR3 DNA reads TGCAGCGTTGTCGGGACTCCGCTTTTCTCACTTGTCGATGAGCAGTTCTTC.

This clonotype came up many times. Relative to the germline gene, one junction end is altered; a read error may explain this. J is TRBJ2-7 and V is TRBV5-1; D is uncertain. CDR1 SGHRS and CDR2 YFSETQ come from the germline V gene. The CDR3 is made up of 12 amino acids. The CDR3 DNA reads as TGTGCCAGCTCACGCACCTCCTACGAGCAGTACTTC. It codes for CASSRTSYEQYF.

This clonotype was seen more than once but under ten times. This chain connects TRBV2 to TRBJ2-1; no clear D gene. Per germline, CDR1 SNHLY and CDR2 FYNNEI. CDR3 length: 13 amino acids. The V gene lost 7 bases and the J gene lost 4 bases, with 11 bases spanning the gap. CDR3 DNA sequence: TGTGCCAGCAAACAGACAATTTACAATGAGCAGTTCTTC. Protein product: CASKQTIYNEQFF.

This chain connects TRBV4-1 to TRBJ2-7; the match to TRBD1 covers 11 bases. The trim removed 0 bases at V and 12 bases at J, leaving 7 bases unmatched. CDR1 is MGHRA and CDR2 is YSYEKL in the germline V gene. The CDR3 sequence is 14 residues long. The CDR3 coding sequence is TGCGCCAGCAGCCAAGAAGAGTTGGACAGGGGGCGGTACTTC. It codes for CASSQEELDRGRYF.

This clonotype was seen only a few times. This sequence joins TRBV27 and TRBJ2-3, with a weak D call TRBD1 (5 bases). In germline, CDR1 is MNHEY, CDR2 SMNVEV (reference sequence). V lost 8 bases to trimming and J lost 5 bases, with 14 bases between them. The CDR3 spans 13 residues. CDR3 sequence reads: CASGLTELDTQYF. The CDR3 region has the DNA TGTGCCAGCGGGCTGACAGAGTTAGATACGCAGTATTTT.

This clonotype occurred a few times. The genes are TRBV21-1 and TRBJ2-7; TRBD1 is the table's D call and was not checked against the DNA. TRBV21-1 is a listed pseudogene. The CDR3 spans 15 residues. DNA of the CDR3: TGTGCCAGCAGCAACAGGGGCCAAGATTCCTACGAGCAGTACTTC. It codes for CASSNRGQDSYEQYF.

This clonotype showed up many times. The V call is TRBV4-3, the J call TRBJ1-2, with D unresolved. This CDR3 has 13 residues. V shed 0 bases and J shed 7 bases, with 9 bases lying between them. Germline assignment: CDR1 LGHNA and CDR2 YSLEER. For the CDR3, the DNA is TGCGCCAGCAGCCAAGATGTTGGGTTTGGCTACACCTTC. This sequence encodes CASSQDVGFGYTF.

This clonotype was counted a few times. This chain uses TRBV6-5 with TRBJ2-5, with 9 bases fitting TRBD2. Losses at the gene ends were 2 bases for V and 5 bases for J; bases not matched to a gene: 3. CDR1 and CDR2 (germline): MNHEY, SVGAGI. This CDR3 spans 14 amino acids. CDR3 region: CASSYGGRGETQYF. As DNA, the CDR3 is TGTGCCAGCAGTTACGGCGGGAGGGGGGAGACCCAGTACTTC.

J is TRBJ2-7 and V is TRBV6-2 or TRBV6-3; D unresolved. V shed 1 base and J shed 4 bases, with 8 bases lying between them. The CDR3 spans 13 residues. The germline V gene encodes CDR1 MNHEY and CDR2 SVGEGT. CDR3 nucleotide sequence: TGTGCCAGCAGTTACTTGGGAAGATACGAGCAGTACTTC. Translated, it gives CASSYLGRYEQYF.

This clonotype was counted only a few times. This sequence joins TRBV6-2 or TRBV6-3 and TRBJ2-5; 14 bases are a match to TRBD2. CDR3 length equals 18 residues. Per the germline V gene, CDR1 is MNHEY and CDR2 is SVGEGT. The V and J ends lost 6 bases and 1 base, in that order; junction bases with no gene match: 10. CDR3 nucleotide sequence: TGTGCCAGCAGACCCCGAGGACTAGCGGGAGGACTCCAAGAGACCCAGTACTTC. The encoded protein is CASRPRGLAGGLQETQYF.

This clonotype showed up just a few times. The rearrangement links TRBV20-1 to TRBJ1-2; D remains unclear. The CDR3 covers 11 residues. Germline V gene lookup returns CDR1 DFQATT and CDR2 SNEGSKA (reference sequence). The CDR3 protein is CTSWVNYGYTF. The CDR3 DNA is TGCACCTCTTGGGTTAACTATGGCTACACCTTC.

This clonotype was counted ten times or more. The chain employs TRBV7-2 and TRBJ2-3; TRBD2 is a possible D gene (6 bases). Trimming stripped 4 bases from V and 4 bases from J, with 6 bases between. CDR1 is SGHTA and CDR2 is FQGNSA in the germline V gene. CDR3 length: 12 residues. CDR3 in amino acids: CASSWGADTQYF. The CDR3, as DNA: TGTGCCAGCAGCTGGGGGGCAGATACGCAGTATTTT.